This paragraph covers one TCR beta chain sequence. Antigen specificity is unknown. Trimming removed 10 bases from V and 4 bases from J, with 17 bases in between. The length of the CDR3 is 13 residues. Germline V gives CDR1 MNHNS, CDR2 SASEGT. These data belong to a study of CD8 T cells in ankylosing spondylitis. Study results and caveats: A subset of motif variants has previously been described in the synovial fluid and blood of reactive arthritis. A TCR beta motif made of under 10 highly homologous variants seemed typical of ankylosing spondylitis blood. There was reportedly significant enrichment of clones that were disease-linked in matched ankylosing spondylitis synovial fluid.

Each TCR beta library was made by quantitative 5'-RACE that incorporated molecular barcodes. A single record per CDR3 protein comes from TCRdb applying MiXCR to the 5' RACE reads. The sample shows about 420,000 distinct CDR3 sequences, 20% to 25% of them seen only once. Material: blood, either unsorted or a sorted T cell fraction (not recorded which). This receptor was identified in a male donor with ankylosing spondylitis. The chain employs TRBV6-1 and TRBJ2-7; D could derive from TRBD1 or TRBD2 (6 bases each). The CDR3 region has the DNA TGTGCCACCCGCCGGGGGCCCGGGTACGAGCAGTACTTC. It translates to CATRRGPGYEQYF.